The next 15 T cell receptor beta chains were all read from a single sample in a study of vaccination and CD4 T cells after COVID-19. What these receptors recognize is not known. Described treatment: approximately 9-day PBMC culture with coronavirus spike peptide pools or control peptides (ViraFEST assay). Cultured CD4+ T cell DNA was sequenced using the Oncomine TCR Beta short-read assay. TCRdb reprocessed the PCR reads with MiXCR, giving one entry per CDR3 protein. Of 20,000 to 25,000 distinct CDR3 sequences listed, under 65% are singletons. Sequenced here: CD4+ T cells from blood, cultured in vitro, sampled after SARS-CoV-2 vaccination. The origin of the receptors is a human donor who received a COVID-19 vaccine.

The V gene is TRBV27, the J gene TRBJ2-2; maybe TRBD2 (7 bases). The CDR3 has 15 amino acids. The germline gives CDR1 MNHEY, CDR2 SMNVEV (reference sequence). V was cut by 2 bases and J by 7 bases, with 14 bases left in between. In DNA form, the CDR3 reads TGTGCCAGCAGTTTAAGGGGGGGGAGTAACGGGGAGCTGTTTTTT. It yields the protein CASSLRGGSNGELFF.

The chain couples TRBV12-3 or TRBV12-4 to TRBJ1-1, with TRBD1 matching 7 bases. This CDR3 spans 14 amino acids. The V segment lost 6 bases and the J segment 10 bases; nucleotides outside the gene matches: 14. The CDR3 nucleotides read TGTGCCAGCAGACCCCCGGGACAGAGTATCGCAGCTTTCTTT. Amino acid sequence: CASRPPGQSIAAFF.

This chain connects TRBV4-1 to TRBJ2-3; no reliable D call. The CDR3 has 16 residues. CDR1 MGHRA and CDR2 YSYEKL come from the germline V gene. The V and J ends lost 0 bases and 4 bases respectively, with 14 bases between them. The CDR3 loop reads CASSQDHYARSDTQYF. The CDR3 DNA reads as TGCGCCAGCAGCCAAGATCACTATGCCCGATCAGATACGCAGTATTTT.

This chain joins TRBV21-1 and TRBJ1-1. TRBV21-1 is deemed a pseudogene. The length of the CDR3 is 17 residues. The CDR3 DNA reads as TGTGCCAGCAGCAAAAAGGGCCTAGGGCGTGGGGGGAATGAAGCTTTCTTT. Translated: CASSKKGLGRGGNEAFF.

This rearrangement joins TRBV5-1 to TRBJ2-1, with TRBD2 matching over 13 bases. In germline, CDR1 is SGHRS, CDR2 YFSETQ. J gave up 4 bases and V 1 base, and 2 bases lay outside the gene matches. The CDR3 extends over 16 amino acids. The CDR3 reads CASSLRGLAGYNEQFF. CDR3 DNA: TGCGCCAGCAGCTTGCGGGGACTAGCGGGGTACAATGAGCAGTTCTTC.

This clonotype was observed a few times. The chain combines TRBV7-2 with TRBJ1-2, with D unresolved. This CDR3 comprises 12 residues. V was clipped by 0 bases and J by 5 bases, with 4 bases between them. CDR1 is SGHTA and CDR2 is FQGNSA in the germline V gene. The CDR3 region is CASSLASYGYTF. CDR3 coding DNA: TGTGCCAGCAGCTTAGCCAGTTATGGCTACACCTTC.

This clonotype was detected only a few times. The J gene is TRBJ2-3, the V gene TRBV19; 9 bases line up with TRBD1. Germline V lookup: CDR1 LNHDA, CDR2 SQIVND (reference sequence). The CDR3 runs 16 residues. After removal of 6 bases from V and 1 base from J, the junction contained 8 bases not matched to a gene. Here the CDR3 reads CASSRTGAGRTDTQYF. Here the CDR3 DNA reads TGTGCCAGTAGCCGGACAGGGGCCGGACGCACAGATACGCAGTATTTT.

The chain recombines TRBV7-3 with TRBJ2-2; 7 bases agree with TRBD2. The CDR3 runs 13 residues. Germline V gene lookup returns CDR1 SGHTA and CDR2 FQGTGA. V trimming: 4 bases; J trimming: 6 bases; junction bases outside the gene matches: 2. Here the CDR3 reads CASSSTSAGELFF. The CDR3, as DNA: TGTGCCAGCAGCTCCACTAGCGCCGGGGAGCTGTTTTTT.

The chain has TRBV19 and TRBJ1-6; a weak D match, TRBD1 (6 bases). Germline V gene sequence: CDR1 LNHDA, CDR2 SQIVND (reference sequence). There are 16 residues in the CDR3. V was cut by 4 bases and J by 10 bases, with 20 bases left in between. CDR3: CASSTMGGALESPLHF. CDR3 DNA sequence: TGTGCCAGTAGTACCATGGGGGGGGCATTGGAATCACCCCTCCACTTT. Together with reference TRBV19 and TRBJ1-6, the CDR3 gives the full variable domain: DGGITQSPKYLFRKEGQNVTLSCEQNLNHDAMYWYRQDPGQGLRLIYYSQIVNDFQKGDIAEGYSVSREKKESFPLTVTSAQKNPTAFYLCASSTMGGALESPLHFGNGTRLTVT.

This clonotype occurred a few times. The genes are TRBV12-3 or TRBV12-4 and TRBJ2-1; D perhaps matches TRBD1 (5 bases). V shed 1 base and J shed 7 bases, with 17 bases lying between them. The CDR3 length is 16 residues. The CDR3 reads CASSLGTSPRGNEQFF. In DNA, the CDR3 is TGTGCCAGCAGTTTAGGGACATCTCCTAGGGGAAATGAGCAGTTCTTC.

The genes are TRBV24-1 and TRBJ2-1; 9 positions agree with TRBD1. The CDR3 totals 18 residues. V lost 4 bases and J lost 0; bases outside the gene matches: 9. CDR1 is KGHDR, CDR2 SFDVKD, per germline. The CDR3: CATSDPGTGSSSYNEQFF. The CDR3 DNA reads TGTGCCACCAGTGACCCAGGGACAGGGTCTTCCTCCTACAATGAGCAGTTCTTC.

The V and J genes are TRBV6-5 and TRBJ1-2; no definite D call. The length of the CDR3 is 14 residues. Germline assignment: CDR1 MNHEY and CDR2 SVGAGI. The germline V and J ends were trimmed by 0 bases and 4 bases, with 9 bases remaining between them. The CDR3 reads CASSYSPGSYGYTF. The DNA of the CDR3 is TGTGCCAGCAGTTACTCCCCTGGCAGCTATGGCTACACCTTC.

This chain uses TRBV24-1 with TRBJ2-7, with D maybe TRBD1 (5 bases). CDR1 KGHDR and CDR2 SFDVKD come from the germline V gene. V lost 9 bases, J lost 6 bases, and 17 bases lay in between. The CDR3 contains 13 residues. CDR3 nucleotides: TGTGCCACCCCTTCGGCAGGGTCGGGCGAGCAGTACTTC. Its protein is CATPSAGSGEQYF.

This clonotype was observed a handful of times. V gene TRBV10-1 combines with J gene TRBJ2-3; 10 bases are shared with TRBD2. Trimming at V came to 1 base and at J to 6 bases, leaving 7 bases not matched to a gene. Germline lookup yields CDR1 WNHNN and CDR2 SYGVQD (reference sequence). There are 16 residues in the CDR3. The chain's CDR3 is CASSELPSGGLDTQYF. CDR3 coding DNA: TGCGCCAGCAGTGAGTTACCTAGCGGGGGATTGGATACGCAGTATTTT.

The chain links TRBV7-8 to TRBJ2-7; possible D gene TRBD2, 5 bases. In germline, CDR1 is SGHVS, CDR2 FQNEAQ. This CDR3 spans 13 amino acids. V lost 1 base to trimming and J lost 7 bases, with 11 bases between them. CDR3 coding DNA: TGTGCCAGCAGCTTAGTGACCTCGGGAGAGCAGTACTTC. It codes for CASSLVTSGEQYF.